The subject of this entry is one T cell receptor beta chain. No antigen is known for it. Cultured CD4+ T-cell DNA underwent Oncomine TCR Beta short-read sequencing. MiXCR, run by TCRdb on the PCR reads, gives a single entry per CDR3 protein. The data hold 6,000 to 6,500 distinct CDR3 sequences, with around 19% observed a single time. The CDR3 has 14 amino acids. Deletions cut 10 bases from V and 0 bases from J, with 13 bases between. Germline CDR1 ENHRY, CDR2 SYGVKD. This sample's treatment: approximately 10-day PBMC culture with coronavirus spike peptide pools or control peptides (ViraFEST assay). After expanding antigen-specific T cells with peptide pools, ViraFEST sequenced their TCRs. The data originate from a study of vaccination and CD4 T cells after COVID-19. The wider study: Investigators drew the post-COVID samples a median around 100 days after diagnosis, with a range of 35 to 161.

The sequenced sample consisted of CD4+ T cells from blood, cultured in vitro. This receptor was taken from a human donor who had recovered from COVID-19. The V and J genes are TRBV10-3 and TRBJ1-3; D is perhaps TRBD1 (6 bases). Here the CDR3 reads CATWGPRSGNTIYF. CDR3 bases: TGTGCCACCTGGGGGCCCCGCTCTGGAAACACCATATATTTT.